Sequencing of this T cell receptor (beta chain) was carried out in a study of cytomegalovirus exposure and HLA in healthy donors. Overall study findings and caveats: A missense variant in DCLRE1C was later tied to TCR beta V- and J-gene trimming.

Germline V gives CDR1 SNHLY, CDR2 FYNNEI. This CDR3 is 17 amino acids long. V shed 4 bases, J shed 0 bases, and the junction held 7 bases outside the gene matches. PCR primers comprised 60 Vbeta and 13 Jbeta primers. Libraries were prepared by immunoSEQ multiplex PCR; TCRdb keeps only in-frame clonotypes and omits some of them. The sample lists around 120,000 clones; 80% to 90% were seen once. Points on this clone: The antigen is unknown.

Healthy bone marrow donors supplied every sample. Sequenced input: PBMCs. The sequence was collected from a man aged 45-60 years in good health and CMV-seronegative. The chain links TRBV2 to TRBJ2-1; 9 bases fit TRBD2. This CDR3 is CASSGGGGRSSYNEQFF. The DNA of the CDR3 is TGTGCCAGCAGTGGCGGGGGGGGGCGGAGCTCCTACAATGAGCAGTTCTTC.